This note documents a single TCR beta chain sequence. What it binds is not known. The source of the sample is a study of OX40 agonist ivuxolimab in advanced cancers. CDR1 is SGDLS and CDR2 is YYNGEE in the germline V gene. CDR3 size: 11 residues. Trimming took 7 bases from V and 6 from J, leaving 10 bases between them. Study-level points and caveats: With doses of 0.1-3.0 mg/kg, partial responders showed among the lowest clonal expansion. Several nonresponders also turned out to have low normalized T-cell clonal expansion. Blood T cells, both CD4+ and CD8+, expanded clonally by week 6 at 0.1 to 3.0 mg/kg.

Measured with immunoSEQ multiplex PCR; TCRdb has only the in-frame clones, and not every one. The top ten clones hold around 1.1% of a sample with about 91,000 clones, 84% of them seen once. The sequences come from CD4+ or CD8+ T cells sorted from blood, collected in a trial of the OX40 agonist ivuxolimab. The clonotype was recovered from an adult with an advanced solid tumor such as melanoma, head and neck, liver or kidney cancer. The V and J genes are TRBV9 and TRBJ1-2; maybe TRBD1 (6 bases). The CDR3 DNA reads TGTGCCAGCTCTCCAGGGGATGGCTACACCTTC. This codes for CASSPGDGYTF.